The following is a T cell receptor (beta chain) sequence with its context. The PCR used 60 Vbeta and 13 Jbeta primers. Clones were sequenced by immunoSEQ multiplex PCR, and TCRdb holds only the in-frame ones, with some missing. Here the sample spans over 130,000 clones, 70% to 85% being singletons. This entry belongs to a study of cytomegalovirus exposure and HLA in healthy donors. Trimming removed 7 bases from V and 1 base from J; junction bases left unmatched: 11. This CDR3 is 16 amino acids long. The germline CDR1 and CDR2 sequences are LNHDA and SQIVND (reference sequence). The material sequenced was PBMCs. This chain links TRBV19 with TRBJ1-1; TRBD1 matches at 8 bases. This clonotype originated in a male donor in good health and CMV-seronegative. The CDR3 DNA sequence: TGTGCCAGTATCCCGAGGGCAGGGGGCACGAACACTGAAGCTTTCTTT. Translating it yields CASIPRAGGTNTEAFF. The full variable domain, in which reference TRBV19 and TRBJ1-1 provide the parts outside the CDR3, is DGGITQSPKYLFRKEGQNVTLSCEQNLNHDAMYWYRQDPGQGLRLIYYSQIVNDFQKGDIAEGYSVSREKKESFPLTVTSAQKNPTAFYLCASIPRAGGTNTEAFFGQGTRLTVV.